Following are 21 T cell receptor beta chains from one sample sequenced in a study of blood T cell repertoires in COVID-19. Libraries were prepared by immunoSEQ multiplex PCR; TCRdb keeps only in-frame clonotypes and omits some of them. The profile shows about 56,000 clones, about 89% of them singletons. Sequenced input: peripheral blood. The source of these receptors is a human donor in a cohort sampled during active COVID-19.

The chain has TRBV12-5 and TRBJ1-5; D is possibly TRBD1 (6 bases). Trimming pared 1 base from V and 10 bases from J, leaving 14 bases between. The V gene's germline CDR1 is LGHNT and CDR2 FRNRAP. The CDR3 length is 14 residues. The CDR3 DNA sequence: TGTGCTAGTGGTTTGGGACAGGAATTTTATCCCCAGCATTTT. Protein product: CASGLGQEFYPQHF.

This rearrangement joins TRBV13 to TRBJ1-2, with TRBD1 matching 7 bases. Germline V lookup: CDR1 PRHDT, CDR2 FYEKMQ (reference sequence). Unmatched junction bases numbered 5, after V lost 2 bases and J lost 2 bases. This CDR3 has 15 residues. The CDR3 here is CASSLRGQSNYGYTF. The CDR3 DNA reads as TGTGCCAGCAGCTTACGGGGACAGAGCAACTATGGCTACACCTTC. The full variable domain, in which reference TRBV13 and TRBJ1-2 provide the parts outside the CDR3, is AAGVIQSPRHLIKEKRETATLKCYPIPRHDTVYWYQQGPGQDPQFLISFYEKMQSDKGSIPDRFSAQQFSDYHSELNMSSLELGDSALYFCASSLRGQSNYGYTFGSGTRLTVV.

The CDR3 DNA is TGTGCCAGCGGAGGGGGCTGGAACACTGAAGCTTTCTTT. Its protein is CASGGGWNTEAFF. The V call is TRBV5-4, the J call TRBJ1-1, with 7 nucleotides matching TRBD1. V gave up 7 bases and J gave up 1 base; unmatched junction bases: 4. Germline CDR1 reads SGHNT; CDR2 reads YYREEE (reference sequence). The CDR3 has 13 amino acids.

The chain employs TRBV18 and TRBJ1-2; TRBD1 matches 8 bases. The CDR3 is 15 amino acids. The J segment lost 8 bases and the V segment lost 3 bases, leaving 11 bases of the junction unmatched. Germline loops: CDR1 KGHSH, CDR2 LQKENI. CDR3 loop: CASSPPAGGAGGYTF. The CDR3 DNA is TGTGCCAGCTCACCCCCGGCAGGGGGCGCCGGGGGCTACACCTTC.

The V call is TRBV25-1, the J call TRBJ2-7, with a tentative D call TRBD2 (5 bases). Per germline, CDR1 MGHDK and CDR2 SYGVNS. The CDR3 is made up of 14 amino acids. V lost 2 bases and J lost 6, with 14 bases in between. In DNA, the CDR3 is TGTGCCAGCAGTGAACGAGCCTTTCGGGGCGAGCAGTACTTC. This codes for CASSERAFRGEQYF.

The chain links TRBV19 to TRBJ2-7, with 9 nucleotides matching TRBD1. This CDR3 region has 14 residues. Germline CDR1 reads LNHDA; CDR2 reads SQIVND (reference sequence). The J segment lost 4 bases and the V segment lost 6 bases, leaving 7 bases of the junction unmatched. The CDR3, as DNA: TGTGCCAGTAGACCTACAGGGGGCGGGTACGAGCAGTACTTC. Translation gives CASRPTGGGYEQYF.

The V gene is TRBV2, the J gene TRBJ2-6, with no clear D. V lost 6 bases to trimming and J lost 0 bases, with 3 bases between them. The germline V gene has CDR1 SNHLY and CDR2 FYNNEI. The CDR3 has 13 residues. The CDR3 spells CASSNSGANVLTF. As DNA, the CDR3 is TGTGCCAGCAGCAACTCTGGGGCCAACGTCCTGACTTTC.

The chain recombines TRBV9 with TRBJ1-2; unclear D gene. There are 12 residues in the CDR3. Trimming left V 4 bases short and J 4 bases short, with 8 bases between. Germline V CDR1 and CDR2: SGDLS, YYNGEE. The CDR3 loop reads CASSSSPYGYTF. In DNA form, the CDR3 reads TGTGCCAGCAGCTCCAGTCCCTATGGCTACACCTTC.

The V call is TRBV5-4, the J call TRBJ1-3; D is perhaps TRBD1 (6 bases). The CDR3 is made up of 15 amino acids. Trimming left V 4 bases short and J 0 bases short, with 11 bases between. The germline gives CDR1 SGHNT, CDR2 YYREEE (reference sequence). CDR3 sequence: CASSVDSLSGNTIYF. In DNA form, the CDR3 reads TGTGCCAGCAGCGTGGACAGCCTCTCTGGAAACACCATATATTTT.

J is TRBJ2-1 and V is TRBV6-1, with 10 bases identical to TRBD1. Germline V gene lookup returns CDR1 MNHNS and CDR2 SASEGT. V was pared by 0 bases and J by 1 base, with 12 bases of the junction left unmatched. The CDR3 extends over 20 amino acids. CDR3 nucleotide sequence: TGTGCCAGCAGTGAAGCCAGAGGGACAGGGGTCGTCAGGTCCTACAATGAGCAGTTCTTC. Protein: CASSEARGTGVVRSYNEQFF.

CDR3 region: CASSPRGLAGGPKGNEQYF. The DNA for the CDR3 is TGTGCCAGCAGCCCCAGGGGACTAGCGGGAGGGCCAAAAGGCAACGAGCAGTACTTC. The J gene is TRBJ2-7, the V gene TRBV3-1 (or the pseudogene TRBV3-2), with TRBD2 matching over 16 bases. This CDR3 region has 19 residues. V lost 4 bases and J lost 5; bases outside the gene matches: 14. CDR1 and CDR2 (germline): LGHDT, YNNKEL (reference sequence).

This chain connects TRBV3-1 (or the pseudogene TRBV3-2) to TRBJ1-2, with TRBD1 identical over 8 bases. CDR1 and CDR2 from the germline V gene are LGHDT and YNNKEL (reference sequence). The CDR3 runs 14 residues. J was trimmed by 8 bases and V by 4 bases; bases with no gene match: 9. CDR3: CASSLQGAFSGYTF. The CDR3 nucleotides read TGTGCCAGCAGCCTTCAGGGGGCGTTTTCCGGCTACACCTTC.

CDR3 in amino acids: CASSGQGPNTEAFF. In nucleotides, the CDR3 is TGCGCCAGCAGCGGACAGGGGCCGAACACTGAAGCTTTCTTT. The J gene is TRBJ1-1, the V gene TRBV5-1; the match to TRBD1 covers 9 bases. This CDR3 contains 14 residues. The germline gives CDR1 SGHRS, CDR2 YFSETQ. Losses at the gene ends were 4 bases for V and 1 base for J; bases not matched to a gene: 2.

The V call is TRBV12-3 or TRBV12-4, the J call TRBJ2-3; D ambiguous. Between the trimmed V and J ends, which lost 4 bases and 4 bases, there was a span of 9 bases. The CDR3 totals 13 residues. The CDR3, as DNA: TGTGCCAGCAGTTCCCCCTTCTCAGATACGCAGTATTTT. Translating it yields CASSSPFSDTQYF.

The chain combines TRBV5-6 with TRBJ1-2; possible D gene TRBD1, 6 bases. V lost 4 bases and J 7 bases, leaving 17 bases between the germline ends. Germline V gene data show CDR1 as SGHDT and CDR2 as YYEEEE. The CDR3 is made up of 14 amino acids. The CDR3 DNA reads TGTGCCAGCAGCAGAGGACAGCGGGAGGCTGGCTACACCTTC. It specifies CASSRGQREAGYTF.

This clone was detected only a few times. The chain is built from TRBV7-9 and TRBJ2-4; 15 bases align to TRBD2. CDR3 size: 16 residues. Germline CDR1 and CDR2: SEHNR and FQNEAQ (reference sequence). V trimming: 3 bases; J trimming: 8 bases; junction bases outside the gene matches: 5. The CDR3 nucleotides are TGTGCCAGCAGCTTCGGGACTAGCGGGGGGTTTGACATTCAGTACTTC. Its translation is CASSFGTSGGFDIQYF.

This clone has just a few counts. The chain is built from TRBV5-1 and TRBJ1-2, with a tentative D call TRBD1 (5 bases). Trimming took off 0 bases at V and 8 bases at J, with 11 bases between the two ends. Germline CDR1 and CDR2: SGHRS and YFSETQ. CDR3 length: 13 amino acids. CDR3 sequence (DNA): TGCGCCAGCAGCTTGGGACAGAATAGCGGCTACACCTTC. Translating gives CASSLGQNSGYTF.

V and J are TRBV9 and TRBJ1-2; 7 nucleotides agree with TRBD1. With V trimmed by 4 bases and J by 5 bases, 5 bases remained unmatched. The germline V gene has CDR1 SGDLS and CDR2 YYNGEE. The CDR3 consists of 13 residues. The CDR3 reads CASSLGQVYGYTF. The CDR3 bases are TGTGCCAGCAGCTTAGGACAGGTTTATGGCTACACCTTC. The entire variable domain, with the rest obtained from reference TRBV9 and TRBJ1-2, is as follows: DSGVTQTPKHLITATGQRVTLRCSPRSGDLSVYWYQQSLDQGLQFLIQYYNGEERAKGNILERFSAQQFPDLHSELNLSSLELGDSALYFCASSLGQVYGYTFGSGTRLTVV.

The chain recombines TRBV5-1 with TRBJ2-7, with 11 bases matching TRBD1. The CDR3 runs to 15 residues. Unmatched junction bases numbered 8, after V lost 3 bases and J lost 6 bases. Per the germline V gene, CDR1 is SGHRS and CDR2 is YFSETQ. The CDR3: CASSSTRTGGTEQYF. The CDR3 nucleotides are TGCGCCAGCAGCTCCACTAGGACAGGGGGCACCGAGCAGTACTTC.

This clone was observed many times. The CDR3 nucleotides read TGTGCCAGCAGCTTACTCACCGGGGAGCTGTTTTTT. This translates into CASSLLTGELFF. The V gene is TRBV7-9, the J gene TRBJ2-2; no clear D. CDR1 is SEHNR, CDR2 FQNEAQ, per germline (reference sequence). Trimming left V 2 bases short and J 4 bases short, with 2 bases between. The CDR3 consists of 12 residues.

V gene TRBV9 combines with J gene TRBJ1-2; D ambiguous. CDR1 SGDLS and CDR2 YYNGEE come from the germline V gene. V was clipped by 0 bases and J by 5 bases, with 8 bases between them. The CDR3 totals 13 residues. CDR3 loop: CASSVVSEYGYTF. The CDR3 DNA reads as TGTGCCAGCAGCGTAGTTTCCGAGTATGGCTACACCTTC.